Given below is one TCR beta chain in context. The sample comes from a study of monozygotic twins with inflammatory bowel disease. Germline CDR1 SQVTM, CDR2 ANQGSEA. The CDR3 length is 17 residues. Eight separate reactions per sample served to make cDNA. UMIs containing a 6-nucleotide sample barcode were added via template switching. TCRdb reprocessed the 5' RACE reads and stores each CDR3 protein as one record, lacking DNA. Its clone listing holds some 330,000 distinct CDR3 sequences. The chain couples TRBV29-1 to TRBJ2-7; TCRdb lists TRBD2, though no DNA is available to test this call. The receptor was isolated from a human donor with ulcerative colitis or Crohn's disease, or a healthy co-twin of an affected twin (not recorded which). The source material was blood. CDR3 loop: CSVAGMSGTNVLYEQYF.